These 18 T cell receptor beta chains were all obtained from the same sample, sequenced in a study of neurological immune-mediated disorders. TCRdb ran MiXCR on the 5' RACE reads and lists one entry per CDR3 protein. In the table there are 12,000 to 15,000 distinct CDR3 sequences, 13% of which are singletons. Sequencing was carried out using CD8+ T cells from blood. These receptors originate from a female donor with HTLV-1-associated myelopathy (HAM/TSP).

This clonotype was seen ten or more times. CDR3: CASSLPPGDTQYF. In nucleotides, the CDR3 is TGCGCCAGCAGCTTACCGCCGGGGGATACGCAGTATTTT. This chain links TRBV5-1 with TRBJ2-3, with D perhaps matching TRBD2 (5 bases). The V end lost 2 bases, the J end lost 6 bases, and 10 bases lay between the germline ends. The germline CDR1 and CDR2 sequences are SGHRS and YFSETQ. This CDR3 has 13 amino acids.

This clonotype was found many times. This chain uses TRBV7-6 with TRBJ2-7; D perhaps matches TRBD1 (6 bases). CDR3 length equals 13 residues. Trimming pared 1 base from V and 3 bases from J, leaving 7 bases between. Germline assignment: CDR1 SGHVS and CDR2 FNYEAQ. The CDR3 loop is CASSLEGGYEQYF. The CDR3 DNA sequence: TGTGCCAGCAGCTTAGAAGGGGGCTACGAGCAGTACTTC.

This clonotype has at least ten counts. This chain joins TRBV28 and TRBJ2-7; 9 bases map to TRBD2. This CDR3 contains 15 residues. Looked up from germline, CDR1 is MDHEN and CDR2 is SYDVKM. Unmatched junction bases numbered 9, after V lost 6 bases and J lost 3 bases. As DNA, the CDR3 is TGTGCCAGCAGATTCGAGCGGGGGGCCGTCTACGAGCAGTACTTC. It encodes CASRFERGAVYEQYF.

This clonotype was detected many times. This chain connects TRBV14 to TRBJ1-6; D is unclear. The CDR3 is 14 amino acids. Germline V gene sequence: CDR1 SGHDN, CDR2 FVKESK. Trimming cost V 2 bases and J 11 bases, with 13 bases left between them. Here the CDR3 reads CASSQTREATPLHF. In nucleotides, the CDR3 is TGTGCCAGCAGCCAAACCCGGGAGGCAACACCCCTCCACTTT.

This clonotype was counted ten times or more. The rearrangement links TRBV7-9 to TRBJ2-1; D is unclear. CDR1 is SEHNR and CDR2 is FQNEAQ in the germline V gene (reference sequence). The CDR3 has 11 residues. V lost 2 bases to trimming and J lost 10 bases, with 6 bases between them. The DNA of the CDR3 is TGTGCCAGCAGCTTAAAATCAGAGCAGTTCTTC. Translation gives CASSLKSEQFF.

This clonotype was seen many times. The J gene is TRBJ1-4, the V gene TRBV19, with D unresolved. Trimming took 3 bases from V and 3 from J, leaving 14 bases between them. The CDR3 is made up of 16 amino acids. Germline loops: CDR1 LNHDA, CDR2 SQIVND (reference sequence). CDR3 loop: CASSMGGGTANEKLFF. DNA for the CDR3: TGTGCCAGTAGTATGGGCGGCGGCACGGCTAATGAAAAACTGTTTTTT.

This clonotype has at least ten counts. In DNA form, the CDR3 reads TGTGCCTGGAGTGTACCTTTCGGCAATCAGCCCCAGCATTTT. Protein sequence: CAWSVPFGNQPQHF. The rearrangement joins TRBV30 to TRBJ1-5; D not resolved. CDR3 size: 14 residues. Germline V gene sequence: CDR1 GTSNPN, CDR2 SVGIG (reference sequence). Trimming pared 0 bases from V and 2 bases from J, leaving 8 bases between.

This clonotype has at least ten counts. The chain carries TRBV5-1 and TRBJ1-1; D not resolved. The CDR3 sequence is 13 residues long. Trimming took off 0 bases at V and 12 bases at J, with 15 bases between the two ends. The germline V gene has CDR1 SGHRS and CDR2 YFSETQ. CDR3 in amino acids: CASSLGYGFETFF. DNA of the CDR3: TGCGCCAGCAGCTTGGGATACGGATTCGAGACTTTCTTT.

This clonotype was observed at least ten times. The chain recombines TRBV4-3 with TRBJ2-7; 10 positions agree with TRBD1. The trim removed 3 bases at V and 3 bases at J, leaving 8 bases unmatched. This CDR3 region has 16 residues. In germline, CDR1 is LGHNA, CDR2 YSLEER. Here the CDR3 DNA reads TGCGCCAGCAGCCACTTTGACAGGGGGCGGTTCTACGAGCAGTACTTC. It specifies CASSHFDRGRFYEQYF.

Details on this clonotype: Relative to the germline gene, one junction end is altered; a read error may explain this. This rearrangement joins TRBV7-2 to TRBJ2-1, with 8 bases aligning to TRBD2. CDR1 and CDR2 from the germline V gene are SGHTA and FQGNSA. The CDR3 is 16 amino acids. CDR3: CASSQPQTSANNDQFF. The CDR3 DNA sequence: TGTGCTAGCAGCCAACCGCAGACTAGCGCGAACAATGATCAGTTCTTC.

In this sample, this clonotype turned up many times. The J gene is TRBJ1-2, the V gene TRBV6-6; D remains ambiguous. V lost 8 bases to trimming and J lost 2 bases, with 18 bases between them. Germline V gene sequence: CDR1 MNHNY, CDR2 SVGAGI (reference sequence). The CDR3 has 15 residues. The CDR3 protein is CASEYTGGPNYGYTF. The CDR3 DNA reads TGTGCCAGCGAATACACCGGAGGGCCCAACTATGGCTACACCTTC.

The table lists this clonotype with many counts. The chain recombines TRBV7-6 with TRBJ2-1; 9 bases are shared with TRBD2. V lost 1 base and J lost 7; bases outside the gene matches: 8. The CDR3 loop spans 16 amino acids. Germline CDR1 is SGHVS and CDR2 is FNYEAQ. The CDR3 DNA reads TGTGCCAGCAGCTTAGGGGCGGGAGGGCCGGTTAATGAGCAGTTCTTC. Amino acid sequence: CASSLGAGGPVNEQFF.

This clonotype was counted ten times or more. The rearrangement links TRBV3-1 to TRBJ2-1; D ambiguous. V lost 0 bases, J lost 0 bases, and 9 bases lay in between. CDR1 LGHDT and CDR2 YNNKEL come from the germline V gene (reference sequence). The CDR3 is 16 amino acids. As DNA, the CDR3 is TGTGCCAGCAGCCAAGATTTTGGTAGCTCCTACAATGAGCAGTTCTTC. It codes for CASSQDFGSSYNEQFF.

By share, this clonotype counts as medium-sized. J is TRBJ2-5 and V is TRBV28; D is perhaps TRBD2 (6 bases). Germline V lookup: CDR1 MDHEN, CDR2 SYDVKM. With 5 bases removed from V and 5 bases from J, the gap between germline ends came to 21 bases. This CDR3 is 16 amino acids long. The CDR3 is CASSPIGGDNAETQYF. The CDR3 coding sequence is TGTGCCAGCAGTCCGATTGGAGGGGATAATGCCGAGACCCAGTACTTC.

A single count supports this clonotype. V usage is TRBV5-1 and J usage is TRBJ2-7, with D uncertain. Trimming took off 1 base at V and 3 bases at J, with 11 bases between the two ends. The CDR3 contains 14 residues. CDR1 and CDR2 (germline): SGHRS, YFSETQ. The CDR3 loop reads CASSLFPESYEQYF. The CDR3 coding sequence is TGCGCCAGCAGCTTGTTCCCTGAGAGCTACGAGCAGTACTTC.

This clonotype came up many times. The chain joins TRBV28 to TRBJ2-2; D unclear. V lost 5 bases to trimming and J lost 7 bases, with 11 bases between them. Germline values: CDR1 MDHEN, CDR2 SYDVKM. The CDR3 sequence is 13 residues long. This CDR3 is CASSPHPHGELFF. DNA for the CDR3: TGTGCCAGCAGTCCCCACCCCCACGGGGAGCTGTTTTTT. The full variable domain, its missing parts supplied by reference TRBV28 and TRBJ2-2, is DVKVTQSSRYLVKRTGEKVFLECVQDMDHENMFWYRQDPGLGLRLIYFSYDVKMKEKGDIPEGYSVSREKKERFSLILESASTNQTSMYLCASSPHPHGELFFGEGSRLTVL.

This clonotype has at least ten counts. The chain couples TRBV2 to TRBJ2-1; 11 bases line up with TRBD1. CDR3 size: 14 residues. Germline lookup yields CDR1 SNHLY and CDR2 FYNNEI. The V and J ends lost 6 bases and 4 bases, in that order; junction bases with no gene match: 2. The CDR3 DNA is TGTGCCAGCAGGGACAGGGGGCTATACAATGAGCAGTTCTTC. Protein sequence: CASRDRGLYNEQFF.

This clonotype was seen repeatedly, ten times or more. The CDR3 protein is CASSLEVGTEAFF. As DNA, the CDR3 is TGCGCCAGCAGCTTAGAGGTGGGCACTGAAGCTTTCTTT. The chain has TRBV5-1 and TRBJ1-1, with D unresolved. The CDR3 covers 13 residues. Trimming cost V 2 bases and J 4 bases, with 9 bases left between them. Germline CDR1 reads SGHRS; CDR2 reads YFSETQ.